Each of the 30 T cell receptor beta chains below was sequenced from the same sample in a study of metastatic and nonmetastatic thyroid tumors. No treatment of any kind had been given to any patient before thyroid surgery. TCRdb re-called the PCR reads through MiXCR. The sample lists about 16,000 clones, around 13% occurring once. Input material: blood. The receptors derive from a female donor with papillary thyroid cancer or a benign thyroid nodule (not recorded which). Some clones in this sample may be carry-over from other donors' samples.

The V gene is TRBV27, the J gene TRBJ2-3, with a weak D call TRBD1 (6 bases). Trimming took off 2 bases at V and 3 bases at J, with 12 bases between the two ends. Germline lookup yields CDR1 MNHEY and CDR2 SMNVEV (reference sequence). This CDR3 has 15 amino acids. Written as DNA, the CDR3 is TGTGCCAGCAGTTTAGGGTTGAGGGGGACAGATACGCAGTATTTT. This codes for CASSLGLRGTDTQYF.

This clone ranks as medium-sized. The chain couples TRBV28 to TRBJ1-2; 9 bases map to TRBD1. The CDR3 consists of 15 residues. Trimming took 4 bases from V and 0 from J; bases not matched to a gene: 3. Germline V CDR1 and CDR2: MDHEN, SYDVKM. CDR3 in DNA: TGTGCCAGCAGTTCGGGACAGGGACCTAACTATGGCTACACCTTC. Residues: CASSSGQGPNYGYTF.

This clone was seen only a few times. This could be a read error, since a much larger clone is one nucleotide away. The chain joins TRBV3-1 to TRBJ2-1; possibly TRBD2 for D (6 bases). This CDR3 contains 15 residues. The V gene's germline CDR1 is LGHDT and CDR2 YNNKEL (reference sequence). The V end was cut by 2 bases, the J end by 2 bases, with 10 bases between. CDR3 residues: CASSQTGEAYNEQFF. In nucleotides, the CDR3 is TGTGCCAGCAGCCAAACGGGAGAGGCCTACAATGAGCAGTTCTTC.

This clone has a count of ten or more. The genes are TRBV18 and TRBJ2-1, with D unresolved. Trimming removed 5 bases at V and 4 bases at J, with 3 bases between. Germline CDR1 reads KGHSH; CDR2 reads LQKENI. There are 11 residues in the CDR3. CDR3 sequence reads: CASSRYNEQFF. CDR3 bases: TGTGCCAGCTCAAGGTACAATGAGCAGTTCTTC.

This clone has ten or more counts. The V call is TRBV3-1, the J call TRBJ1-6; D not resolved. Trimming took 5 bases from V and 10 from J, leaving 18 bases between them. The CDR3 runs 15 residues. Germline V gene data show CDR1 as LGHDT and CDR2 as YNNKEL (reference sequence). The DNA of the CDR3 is TGTGCCAGCAGCGGCTACCGGGGTTTGGGGTCACCCCTCCACTTT. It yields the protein CASSGYRGLGSPLHF.

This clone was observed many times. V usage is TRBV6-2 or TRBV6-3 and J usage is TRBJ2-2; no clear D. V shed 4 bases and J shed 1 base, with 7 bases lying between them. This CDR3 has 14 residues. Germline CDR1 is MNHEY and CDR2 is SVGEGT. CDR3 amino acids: CASSFYMNTGELFF. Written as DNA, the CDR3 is TGTGCCAGCAGTTTTTATATGAACACCGGGGAGCTGTTTTTT.

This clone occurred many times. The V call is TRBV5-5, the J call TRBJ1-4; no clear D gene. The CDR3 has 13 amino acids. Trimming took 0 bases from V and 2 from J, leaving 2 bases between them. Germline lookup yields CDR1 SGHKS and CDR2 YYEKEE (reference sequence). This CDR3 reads CASSLGTNEKLFF. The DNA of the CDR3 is TGTGCCAGCAGCTTGGGGACTAATGAAAAACTGTTTTTT.

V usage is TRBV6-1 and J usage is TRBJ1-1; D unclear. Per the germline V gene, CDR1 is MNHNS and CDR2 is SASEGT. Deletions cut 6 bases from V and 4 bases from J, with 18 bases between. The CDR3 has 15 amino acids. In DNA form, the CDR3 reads TGTGCCAGCAGCCTCGAGGTTGGTGCTCGCACTGAAGCTTTCTTT. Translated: CASSLEVGARTEAFF.

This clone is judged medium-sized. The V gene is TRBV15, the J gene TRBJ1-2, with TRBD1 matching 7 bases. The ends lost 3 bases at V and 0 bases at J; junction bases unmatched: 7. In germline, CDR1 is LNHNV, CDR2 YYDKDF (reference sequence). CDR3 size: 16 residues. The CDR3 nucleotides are TGTGCCACCAGCAGGACGGGACAGCCAACTAACTATGGCTACACCTTC. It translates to CATSRTGQPTNYGYTF.

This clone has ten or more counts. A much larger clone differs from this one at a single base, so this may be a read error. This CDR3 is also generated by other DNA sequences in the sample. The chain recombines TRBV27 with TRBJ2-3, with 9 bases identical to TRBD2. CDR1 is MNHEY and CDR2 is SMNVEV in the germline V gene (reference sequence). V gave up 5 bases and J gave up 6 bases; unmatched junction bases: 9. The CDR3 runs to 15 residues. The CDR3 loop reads CASSLRLADTDTQYF. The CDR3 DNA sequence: TGTGCCAGCAGTCTAAGACTAGCGGATACGGATACGCAGTATTTT.

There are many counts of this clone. The DNA of the CDR3 is TGCAGTGCTATGACAGGGGGCACGAACTATGGCTACACCTTC. Translation: CSAMTGGTNYGYTF. The V and J genes are TRBV20-1 and TRBJ1-2, with 10 nucleotides matching TRBD1. Germline assignment: CDR1 DFQATT and CDR2 SNEGSKA (reference sequence). The CDR3 is 14 amino acids. The V and J ends lost 4 bases and 2 bases, in that order; junction bases with no gene match: 4.

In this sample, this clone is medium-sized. The CDR3 loop is CASSELVGGAGNQPQHF. The DNA of the CDR3 is TGTGCCAGCAGTGAGCTGGTTGGGGGGGCCGGCAATCAGCCCCAGCATTTT. V is TRBV6-1 and J is TRBJ1-5, with a possible D match to TRBD1 (6 bases). Germline values: CDR1 MNHNS, CDR2 SASEGT. The CDR3 is 17 residues long. V lost 3 bases and J 2 bases, leaving 17 bases between the germline ends.

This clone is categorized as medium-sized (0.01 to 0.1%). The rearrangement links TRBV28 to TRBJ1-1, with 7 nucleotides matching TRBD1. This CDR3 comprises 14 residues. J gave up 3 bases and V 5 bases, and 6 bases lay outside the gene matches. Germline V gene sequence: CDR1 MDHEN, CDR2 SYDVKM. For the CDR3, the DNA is TGTGCCAGCAGTGACAGGGACACTCACACTGAAGCTTTCTTT. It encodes CASSDRDTHTEAFF.

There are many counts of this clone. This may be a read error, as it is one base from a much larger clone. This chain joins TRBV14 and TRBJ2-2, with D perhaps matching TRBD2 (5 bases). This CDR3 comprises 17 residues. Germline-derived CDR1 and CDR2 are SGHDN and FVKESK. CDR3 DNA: TGTGCCAGCAGCCAAGGTAGATCGAGTTACAACACCGGGGAGCTGGTTTTT. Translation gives CASSQGRSSYNTGELVF.

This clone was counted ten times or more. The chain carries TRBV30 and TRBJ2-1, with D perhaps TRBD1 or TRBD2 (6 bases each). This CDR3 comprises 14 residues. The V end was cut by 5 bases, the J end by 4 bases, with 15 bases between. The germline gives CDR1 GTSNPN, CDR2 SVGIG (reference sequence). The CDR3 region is CAWGRGALYNEQFF. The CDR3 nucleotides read TGTGCCTGGGGTAGGGGGGCCTTATACAATGAGCAGTTCTTC. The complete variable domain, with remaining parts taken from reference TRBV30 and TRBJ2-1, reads SQTIHQWPATLVQPVGSPLSLECTVEGTSNPNLYWYRQAAGRGLQLLFYSVGIGQISSEVPQNLSASRPQDRQFILSSKKLLLSDSGFYLCAWGRGALYNEQFFGPGTRLTVL.

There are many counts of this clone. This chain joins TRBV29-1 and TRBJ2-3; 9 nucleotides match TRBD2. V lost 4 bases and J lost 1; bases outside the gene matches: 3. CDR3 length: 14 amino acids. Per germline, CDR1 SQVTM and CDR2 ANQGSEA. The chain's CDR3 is CSVGVAGGTDTQYF. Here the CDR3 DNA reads TGCAGCGTTGGGGTAGCGGGAGGCACAGATACGCAGTATTTT.

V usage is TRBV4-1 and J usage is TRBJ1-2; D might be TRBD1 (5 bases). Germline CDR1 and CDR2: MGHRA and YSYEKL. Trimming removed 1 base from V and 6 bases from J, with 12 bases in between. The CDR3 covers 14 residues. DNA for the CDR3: TGCGCCAGCAGCCAAGGAGGGGACGAGAATGGCTACACCTTC. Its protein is CASSQGGDENGYTF.

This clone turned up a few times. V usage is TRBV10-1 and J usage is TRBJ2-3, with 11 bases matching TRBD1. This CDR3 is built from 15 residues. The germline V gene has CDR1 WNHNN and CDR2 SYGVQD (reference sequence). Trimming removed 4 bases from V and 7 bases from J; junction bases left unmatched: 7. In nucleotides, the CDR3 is TGCGCCAGCAGTGGACCGGGACAGGGGGGAAATACGCAGTATTTT. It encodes CASSGPGQGGNTQYF.

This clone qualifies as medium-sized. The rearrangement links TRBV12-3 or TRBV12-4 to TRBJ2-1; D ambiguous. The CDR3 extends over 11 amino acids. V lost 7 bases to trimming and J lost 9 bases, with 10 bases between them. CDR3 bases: TGTGCCAGCAACAGAAATCGTGAGCAGTTCTTC. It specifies CASNRNREQFF.

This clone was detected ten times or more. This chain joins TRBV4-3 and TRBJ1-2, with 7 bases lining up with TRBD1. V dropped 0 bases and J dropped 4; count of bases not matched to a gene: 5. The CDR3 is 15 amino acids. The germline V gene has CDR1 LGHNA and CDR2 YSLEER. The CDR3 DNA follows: TGCGCCAGCAGCCAAGACCGCCAGGGGGGCTATGGCTACACCTTC. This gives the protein CASSQDRQGGYGYTF.

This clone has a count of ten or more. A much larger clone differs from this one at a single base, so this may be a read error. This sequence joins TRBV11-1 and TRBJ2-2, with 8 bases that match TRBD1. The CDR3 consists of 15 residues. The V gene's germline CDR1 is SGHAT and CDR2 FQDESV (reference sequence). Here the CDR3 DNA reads TGTGCCAACAGCCCCCTCCAGGGGGCAGCTGGGGAGCTGTTTTTT. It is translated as CANSPLQGAAGELFF.

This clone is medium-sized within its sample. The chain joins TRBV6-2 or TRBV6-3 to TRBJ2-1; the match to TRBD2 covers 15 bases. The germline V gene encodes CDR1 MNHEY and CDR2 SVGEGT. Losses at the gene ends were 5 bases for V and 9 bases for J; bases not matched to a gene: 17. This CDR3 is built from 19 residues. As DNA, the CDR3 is TGTGCCAGCAGTCCGCCGGGACTAGCGGGGGGCCTCCGACGGAGTGAGCAGTTCTTC. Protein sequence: CASSPPGLAGGLRRSEQFF.

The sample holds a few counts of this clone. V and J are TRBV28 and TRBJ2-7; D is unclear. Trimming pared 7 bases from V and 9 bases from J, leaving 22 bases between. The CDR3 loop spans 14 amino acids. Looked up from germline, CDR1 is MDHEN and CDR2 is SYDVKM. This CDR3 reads CASIRWGSRPWQYF. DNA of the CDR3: TGTGCCAGCATCCGCTGGGGTTCGAGGCCGTGGCAGTACTTC.

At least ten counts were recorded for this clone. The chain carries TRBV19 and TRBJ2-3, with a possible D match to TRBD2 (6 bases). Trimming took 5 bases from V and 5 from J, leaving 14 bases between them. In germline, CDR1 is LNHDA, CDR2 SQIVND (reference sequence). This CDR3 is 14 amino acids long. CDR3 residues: CASSPGRSVDTQYF. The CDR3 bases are TGTGCCAGTAGTCCAGGGAGGAGCGTAGATACGCAGTATTTT.

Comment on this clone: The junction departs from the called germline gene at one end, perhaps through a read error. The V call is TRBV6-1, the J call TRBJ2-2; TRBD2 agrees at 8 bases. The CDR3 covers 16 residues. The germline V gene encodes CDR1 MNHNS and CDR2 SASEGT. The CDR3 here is CASSKAGVLDTGELFF. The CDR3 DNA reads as TGTGCCAGCAGTAAAGCGGGAGTTCTTGACACCGGGGAGCTGTTTTTT.

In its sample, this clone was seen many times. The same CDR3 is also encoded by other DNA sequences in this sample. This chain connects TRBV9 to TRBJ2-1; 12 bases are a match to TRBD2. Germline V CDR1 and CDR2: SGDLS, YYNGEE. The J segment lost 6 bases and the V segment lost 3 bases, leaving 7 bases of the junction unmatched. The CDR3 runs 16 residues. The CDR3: CASSDRTSGTGNEQFF. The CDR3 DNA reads TGTGCCAGCAGCGATCGGACTAGCGGGACGGGCAATGAGCAGTTCTTC.

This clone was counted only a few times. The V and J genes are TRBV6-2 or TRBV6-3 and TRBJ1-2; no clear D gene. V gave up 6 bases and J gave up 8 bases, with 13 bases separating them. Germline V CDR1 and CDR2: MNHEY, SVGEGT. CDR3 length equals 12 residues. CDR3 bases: TGTGCCAGCAGGGACGCCCCCTACGGCTACACCTTC. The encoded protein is CASRDAPYGYTF.

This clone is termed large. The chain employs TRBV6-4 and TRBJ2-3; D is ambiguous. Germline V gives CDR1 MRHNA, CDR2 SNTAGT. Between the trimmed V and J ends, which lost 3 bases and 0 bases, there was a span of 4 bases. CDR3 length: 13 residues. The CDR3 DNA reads TGTGCCAGCAGTGAAAAGAGCACAGATACGCAGTATTTT. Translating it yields CASSEKSTDTQYF.

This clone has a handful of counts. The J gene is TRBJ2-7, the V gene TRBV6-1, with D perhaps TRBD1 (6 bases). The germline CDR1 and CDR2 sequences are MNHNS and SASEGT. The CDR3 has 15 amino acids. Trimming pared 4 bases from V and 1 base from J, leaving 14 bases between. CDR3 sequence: CASSGRDIISYEQYF. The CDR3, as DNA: TGTGCCAGCAGTGGCCGGGACATCATTTCCTACGAGCAGTACTTC.

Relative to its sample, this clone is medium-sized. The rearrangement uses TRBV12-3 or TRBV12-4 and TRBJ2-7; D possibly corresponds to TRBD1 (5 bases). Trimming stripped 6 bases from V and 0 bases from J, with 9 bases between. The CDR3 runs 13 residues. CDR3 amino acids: CASRHRSSYEQYF. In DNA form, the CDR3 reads TGTGCCAGCAGGCACAGGAGCTCCTACGAGCAGTACTTC.